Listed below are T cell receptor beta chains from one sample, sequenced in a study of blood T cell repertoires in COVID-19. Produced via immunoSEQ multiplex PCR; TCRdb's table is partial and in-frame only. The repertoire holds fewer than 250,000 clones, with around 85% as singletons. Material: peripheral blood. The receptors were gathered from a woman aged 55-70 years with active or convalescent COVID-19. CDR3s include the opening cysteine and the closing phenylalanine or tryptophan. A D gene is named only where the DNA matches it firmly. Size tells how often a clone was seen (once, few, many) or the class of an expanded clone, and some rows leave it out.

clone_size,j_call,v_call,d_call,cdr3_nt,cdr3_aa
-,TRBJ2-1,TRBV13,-,TGTGCCAGCAGCTTAGCGGAGACAGGCTACAATGAGCAGTTCTTC,CASSLAETGYNEQFF
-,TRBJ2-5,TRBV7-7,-,TGTGCTAGCAGTTGGGACAACCAAGAGACCCAGTACTTC,CASSWDNQETQYF
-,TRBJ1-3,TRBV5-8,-,TGTGCCAGCAGCGCATACAGGATAACTGGAAACACCATATATTTT,CASSAYRITGNTIYF
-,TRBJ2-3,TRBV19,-,TGTGCCAGTAGTATACGGGCGGGAGATACGCAGTATTTT,CASSIRAGDTQYF
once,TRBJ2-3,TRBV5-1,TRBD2,TGCGCCAGCAGCTTAGACCCTAGCGGGAGGTCCCGTATTAGCACAGATACGCAGTATTTT,CASSLDPSGRSRISTDTQYF
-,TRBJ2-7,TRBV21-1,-,TGTGCCCTTGGCGGAGGGCTCTACGAGCAGTACTTC,CALGGGLYEQYF
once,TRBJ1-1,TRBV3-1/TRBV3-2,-,TGTGCCAGCAGCCAAGTGATATTTGAGACAAGGGGGGGAATTCCTGAAGCTTTCTTT,CASSQVIFETRGGIPEAFF
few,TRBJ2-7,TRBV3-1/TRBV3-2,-,TGTGCCAGCAGCCAAGATCGGGGTTATAGTGGCGAGCAGTACTTC,CASSQDRGYSGEQYF
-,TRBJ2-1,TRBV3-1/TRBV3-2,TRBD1,TGTGCCAGCAGCCCCGGGACAGGGTCCTACAATGAGCAGTTCTTC,CASSPGTGSYNEQFF
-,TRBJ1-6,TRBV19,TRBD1,TGTGCCAGTACTACAGGGGGGGTTTATAATTCACCCCTCCACTTT,CASTTGGVYNSPLHF
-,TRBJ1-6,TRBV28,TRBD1,TGTGCCAGCAGTTTATCGGGGACAGGGTATGGTTCACCCCTCCACTTT,CASSLSGTGYGSPLHF
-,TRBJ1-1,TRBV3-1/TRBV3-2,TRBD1,TGTGCCAGCAGGCCCAGGGGGATGAACACTGAAGCTTTCTTT,CASRPRGMNTEAFF
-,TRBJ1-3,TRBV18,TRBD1,TGTGCCAGCTCACGAACAGGGGACGGAAACACCATATATTTT,CASSRTGDGNTIYF
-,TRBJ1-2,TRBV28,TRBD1,TGTGCCAGCAGTTCCCTGACAGGGGAAGCTAACTATGGCTACACCTTC,CASSSLTGEANYGYTF
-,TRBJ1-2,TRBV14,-,TGTGCCAGCAGCCCTACAGGGAATTTCTATGGCTACACCTTC,CASSPTGNFYGYTF
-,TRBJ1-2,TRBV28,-,TGTGCCAGCAGTTTATTTGGGCCCAGGGGAAGGGATGGCTACACCTTC,CASSLFGPRGRDGYTF
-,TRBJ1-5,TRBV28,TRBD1,TGTGCCAGCAGTTTATCAGGGGGCGCCGGCAATCAGCCCCAGCATTTT,CASSLSGGAGNQPQHF
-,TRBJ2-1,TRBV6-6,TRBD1,TGTGCCAGCAGTGGCCGGACAGGGACCACCTACAATGAGCAGTTCTTC,CASSGRTGTTYNEQFF